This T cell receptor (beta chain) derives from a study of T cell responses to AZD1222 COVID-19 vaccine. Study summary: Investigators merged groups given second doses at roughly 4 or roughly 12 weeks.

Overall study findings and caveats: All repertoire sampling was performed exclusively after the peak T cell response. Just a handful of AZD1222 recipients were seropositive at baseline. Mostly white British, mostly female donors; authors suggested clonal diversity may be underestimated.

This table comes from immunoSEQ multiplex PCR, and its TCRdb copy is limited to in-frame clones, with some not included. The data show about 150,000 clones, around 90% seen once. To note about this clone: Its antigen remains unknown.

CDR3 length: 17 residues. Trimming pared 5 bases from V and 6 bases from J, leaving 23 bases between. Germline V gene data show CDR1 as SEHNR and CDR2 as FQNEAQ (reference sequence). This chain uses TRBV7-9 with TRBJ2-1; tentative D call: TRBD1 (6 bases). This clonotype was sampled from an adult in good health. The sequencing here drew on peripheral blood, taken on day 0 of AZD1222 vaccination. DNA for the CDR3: TGTGCCAGCAGCCATCGCCACCAGGGGACGGGGATCAATGAGCAGTTCTTC. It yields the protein CASSHRHQGTGINEQFF.